One T cell receptor (beta chain) is described in this entry. Using immunoSEQ multiplex PCR, the repertoire was profiled, and TCRdb retains in-frame clones only, with some absent. The table includes tens of thousands of clones, around 74% detected once. Trimming cost V 7 bases and J 10 bases; bases outside gene matches: 7. In germline, CDR1 is MDHEN, CDR2 SYDVKM. This CDR3 has 12 amino acids. This sample is part of a study of blood T cell repertoires in COVID-19. Study at large: The United States, Italy and Spain supplied acute and convalescent COVID-19 samples.

Followed over time, Seattle patients had been enrolled while infection was active. The chain is built from TRBV28 and TRBJ1-3, with TRBD1 matching 7 bases. The sequencing input was peripheral blood. This clonotype originated in a man between 65 and 85 years old with COVID-19, enrolled during active disease. CDR3 in DNA: TGTGCCAGCACCTCGTCACAGGGGACCATATATTTT. Protein: CASTSSQGTIYF. Filled out from reference TRBV28 and TRBJ1-3, the complete variable domain reads DVKVTQSSRYLVKRTGEKVFLECVQDMDHENMFWYRQDPGLGLRLIYFSYDVKMKEKGDIPEGYSVSREKKERFSLILESASTNQTSMYLCASTSSQGTIYFGEGSWLTVV.